What follows is one TCR beta chain and its context. The sample is drawn from a study of blood T cell repertoires in COVID-19. The CDR3 length is 11 residues. Between the trimmed V and J ends, which lost 6 bases and 8 bases, there was a span of 7 bases. CDR1 and CDR2 from the germline V gene are MNHEY and SVGAGI. Produced via immunoSEQ multiplex PCR; TCRdb's table is partial and in-frame only. Counted here are 120,000 to 150,000 clones, 80% occurring once; the ten biggest clones make up 5%. The chain employs TRBV6-5 and TRBJ1-4; D gene ambiguous. Sequenced: peripheral blood. The sequence was obtained from a woman aged 50 to 60 with acute or convalescent COVID-19. The chain's CDR3 is CASSVEEKLFF. DNA for the CDR3: TGTGCCAGCAGCGTAGAAGAAAAACTGTTTTTT.